The 19 T cell receptor beta chains below all came from one sample that was sequenced in a study of metastatic and nonmetastatic thyroid tumors (dated by TCRdb to 2019 to 2021). Receptors were amplified or captured by PCR. The instrument was an Illumina HiSeq 4000. TCRdb took the public reads, trimmed them with fastp at Q25, ran MiXCR for clone calling and kept in-frame beta chains. The sample profile shows tens of thousands of clones; less than 25% of them were found once. Jointly, the top ten make up roughly 14% of the sample. No patient had received any treatment before thyroid surgery. The material sequenced was tumor tissue. Receptor source: a female donor with papillary thyroid cancer or a benign thyroid nodule (not recorded which). Some clones in this sample may be carry-over from other donors' samples.

There are many counts of this clone. The rearrangement joins TRBV4-1 to TRBJ1-4; 9 nucleotides line up with TRBD1. The germline CDR1 and CDR2 sequences are MGHRA and YSYEKL. With V trimmed by 4 bases and J by 8 bases, 11 bases remained unmatched. The CDR3 has 16 amino acids. In nucleotides, the CDR3 is TGCGCCAGCAGCCGAGGGACCGGGACAGGGCACGAAAAACTGTTTTTT. Protein sequence: CASSRGTGTGHEKLFF.

There are many counts of this clone. The chain carries TRBV3-1 and TRBJ1-1, with a weak D call TRBD1 (6 bases). The CDR3 covers 12 residues. V was trimmed by 9 bases and J by 4 bases, leaving 12 bases between them. Germline V lookup: CDR1 LGHDT, CDR2 YNNKEL (reference sequence). The CDR3 region is CASTGSGTEAFF. CDR3 bases: TGTGCCAGTACAGGGTCGGGCACTGAAGCTTTCTTT.

Notes on this clone: It may be a read error: a sequence one base away is much more abundant. The chain links TRBV14 to TRBJ2-2, with a weak D call TRBD1 (6 bases). The V and J ends lost 3 bases and 5 bases respectively, with 16 bases between them. CDR1 is SGHDN, CDR2 FVKESK, per germline. The length of the CDR3 is 16 residues. CDR3 amino acids: CASSHLRQVVTGELFF. The CDR3 nucleotides read TGTGCCAGCAGCCACTTGAGACAGGTGGTTACCGGGGAGCTGTTTTTT.

The V gene is TRBV6-1, the J gene TRBJ2-1, with 11 positions matching TRBD2. CDR1 is MNHNS, CDR2 SASEGT, per germline. The CDR3 loop spans 15 amino acids. V lost 2 bases and J lost 3; bases outside the gene matches: 0. The CDR3 is CASSELAGGYNEQFF. CDR3 nucleotides: TGTGCCAGCAGTGAACTAGCGGGAGGCTACAATGAGCAGTTCTTC.

In this sample, this clone turned up many times. CDR3 nucleotide sequence: TGTGCCAGCAGCCAAGTCGCCTCACCCCTCCACTTT. This encodes CASSQVASPLHF. This chain joins TRBV3-1 and TRBJ1-6; no firm D call. V was clipped by 1 base and J by 10 bases, with 5 bases between them. Germline V gene lookup returns CDR1 LGHDT and CDR2 YNNKEL (reference sequence). This CDR3 comprises 12 residues.

The J gene is TRBJ2-1, the V gene TRBV27; 10 bases map to TRBD1. The CDR3 is 17 residues long. V trimming: 5 bases; J trimming: 0 bases; junction bases outside the gene matches: 7. CDR1 is MNHEY and CDR2 is SMNVEV in the germline V gene (reference sequence). The CDR3 sequence: CASSPRQGAPSYNEQFF. CDR3 sequence (DNA): TGTGCCAGCAGTCCGAGACAGGGGGCCCCCTCCTACAATGAGCAGTTCTTC.

There are many counts of this clone. V is TRBV20-1 and J is TRBJ2-1, with 7 bases fitting TRBD2. Germline V gene data show CDR1 as DFQATT and CDR2 as SNEGSKA (reference sequence). The CDR3 runs to 14 residues. With 1 base clipped from V and 3 bases from J, the junction kept 3 bases outside the gene matches. CDR3 DNA: TGCAGTGCTAGAGGCGCTAGCGGCTACAATGAGCAGTTCTTC. As protein: CSARGASGYNEQFF.

This clone appeared many times. V gene TRBV14 combines with J gene TRBJ2-3; D unresolved. Germline values: CDR1 SGHDN, CDR2 FVKESK. The CDR3 runs to 13 residues. Trimming shortened V by 4 bases and J by 0 bases, and 5 bases separated the two germline ends. CDR3 sequence: CASSLISTDTQYF. DNA of the CDR3: TGTGCCAGCAGCCTTATTAGCACAGATACGCAGTATTTT.

The rearrangement uses TRBV5-1 and TRBJ2-1; D gene unclear. The V and J ends lost 5 bases and 4 bases respectively, with 7 bases between them. The CDR3 sequence is 12 residues long. Germline V lookup: CDR1 SGHRS, CDR2 YFSETQ. In nucleotides, the CDR3 is TGCGCCAGCAGACCCGATTACAATGAGCAGTTCTTC. This encodes CASRPDYNEQFF.

This clone was recorded at least ten times. The chain is built from TRBV6-4 and TRBJ2-1; tentatively, D is TRBD1 (5 bases). This CDR3 has 13 amino acids. Deletions cut 0 bases from V and 5 bases from J, with 5 bases between. The germline gives CDR1 MRHNA, CDR2 SNTAGT. The CDR3 DNA follows: TGTGCCAGCAGTGACTCGGACAACAATGAGCAGTTCTTC. It specifies CASSDSDNNEQFF.

This clone was observed a handful of times. The CDR3 nucleotides read TGTGCCAGTAGTCTACCGAGCGGGTCGGAGCAGCCCCAGCATTTT. Translating gives CASSLPSGSEQPQHF. The chain carries TRBV19 and TRBJ1-5; D unclear. V gave up 5 bases and J gave up 7 bases, with 18 bases separating them. The CDR3 sequence is 15 residues long. CDR1 and CDR2 from the germline V gene are LNHDA and SQIVND (reference sequence).

At least ten counts were recorded for this clone. V usage is TRBV19 and J usage is TRBJ2-1, with TRBD1 matching 9 bases. The ends lost 6 bases at V and 2 bases at J; junction bases unmatched: 8. In germline, CDR1 is LNHDA, CDR2 SQIVND (reference sequence). This CDR3 contains 16 residues. CDR3 amino acids: CASSRGTGRAYNEQFF. Written as DNA, the CDR3 is TGTGCCAGTAGCCGAGGGACAGGGAGGGCCTACAATGAGCAGTTCTTC.

This clone was counted ten times or more. A much larger clone sits a single nucleotide away, making a read error possible. Other DNA variants within this sample encode the same CDR3. The chain joins TRBV6-6 to TRBJ1-1; 7 nucleotides agree with TRBD1. This CDR3 is 14 amino acids long. Germline V gene data show CDR1 as MNHNY and CDR2 as SVGAGI (reference sequence). In DNA form, the CDR3 reads TGTGCCAGCAGTTACTCGAGGGGGCACACTGAAGCCTTCTTT. Translation gives CASSYSRGHTEAFF.

This clone was seen many times. V usage is TRBV18 and J usage is TRBJ2-7; TRBD1 is a possible D gene (6 bases). With 2 bases removed from V and 4 bases from J, the gap between germline ends came to 15 bases. The CDR3 has 15 amino acids. CDR1 is KGHSH, CDR2 LQKENI, per germline. The chain's CDR3 is CASSPSTGTYYEQYF. The CDR3, as DNA: TGTGCCAGCTCACCAAGCACAGGGACATATTACGAGCAGTACTTC. The full variable domain, with the rest looked up from reference TRBV18 and TRBJ2-7, is NAGVMQNPRHLVRRRGQEARLRCSPMKGHSHVYWYRQLPEEGLKFMVYLQKENIIDESGMPKERFSAEFPKEGPSILRIQQVVRGDSAAYFCASSPSTGTYYEQYFGPGTRLTVT.

This clone occurred a few times. V and J are TRBV20-1 and TRBJ1-1; tentatively, D is TRBD1 (6 bases). Per the germline V gene, CDR1 is DFQATT and CDR2 is SNEGSKA (reference sequence). CDR3 length equals 14 residues. V was shortened by 0 bases and J by 8 bases, with 16 bases between the two germline ends. The DNA of the CDR3 is TGCAGTGCTAGAGATGGCAGGGGCCACGGGGAAGCTTTCTTT. Amino acid sequence: CSARDGRGHGEAFF.

The sample holds many counts of this clone. The sample contains more than one DNA sequence encoding this CDR3. The chain carries TRBV7-9 and TRBJ2-5, with D unclear. Trimming removed 1 base from V and 8 bases from J, with 11 bases in between. CDR1 and CDR2 (germline): SEHNR, FQNEAQ (reference sequence). CDR3 length: 13 amino acids. The CDR3 is CASSLVVGQTQYF. In nucleotides, the CDR3 is TGTGCCAGCAGCTTAGTAGTGGGCCAAACCCAGTACTTC.

J is TRBJ1-1 and V is TRBV6-1; D perhaps matches TRBD1 (6 bases). Trimming shortened V by 7 bases and J by 1 base, and 13 bases separated the two germline ends. The length of the CDR3 is 14 residues. Looked up from germline, CDR1 is MNHNS and CDR2 is SASEGT. The CDR3 DNA is TGTGCCAGCATCCTGGGGGCAGAGAACACTGAAGCTTTCTTT. This translates into CASILGAENTEAFF.

The genes are TRBV20-1 and TRBJ1-2, with 7 bases identical to TRBD1. Trimming removed 3 bases from V and 4 bases from J; junction bases left unmatched: 2. The germline gives CDR1 DFQATT, CDR2 SNEGSKA (reference sequence). This CDR3 spans 12 amino acids. CDR3 protein: CSARDRPYGYTF. CDR3 DNA sequence: TGCAGTGCTAGGGACAGGCCCTATGGCTACACCTTC.

This clone was counted ten times or more. The same CDR3 is also encoded by other DNA sequences in this sample. The chain employs TRBV6-5 and TRBJ1-4, with 8 bases identical to TRBD1. J lost 5 bases, V lost 0 bases, and 2 bases had no gene match. CDR1 and CDR2 from the germline V gene are MNHEY and SVGAGI. The CDR3 covers 15 residues. The CDR3 DNA follows: TGTGCCAGCAGTTACTCGTCAGGGGGCAATGAAAAACTGTTTTTT. This gives the protein CASSYSSGGNEKLFF.